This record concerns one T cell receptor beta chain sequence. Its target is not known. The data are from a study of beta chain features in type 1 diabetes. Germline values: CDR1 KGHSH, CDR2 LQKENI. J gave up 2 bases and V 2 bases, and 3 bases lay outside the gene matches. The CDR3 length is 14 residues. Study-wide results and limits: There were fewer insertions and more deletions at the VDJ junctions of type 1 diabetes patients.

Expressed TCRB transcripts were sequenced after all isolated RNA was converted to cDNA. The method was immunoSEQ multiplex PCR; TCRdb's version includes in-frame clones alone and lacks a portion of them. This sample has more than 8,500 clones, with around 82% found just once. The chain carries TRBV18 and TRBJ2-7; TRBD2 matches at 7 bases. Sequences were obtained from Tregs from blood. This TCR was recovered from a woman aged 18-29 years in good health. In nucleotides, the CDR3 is TGTGCCAGCTCACCAGGGCGGGGGACCTACGAGCAGTACTTC. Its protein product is CASSPGRGTYEQYF.